The clone carrying this T cell receptor beta chain was seen more than once but under ten times. Its target is unknown. This entry comes from a study of T-cell memory formation after mild COVID-19. Study overall: In these data, TCR clusters were largely donor specific. Study findings and constraints: The main location of contracting CD4+ clones was CM and EM, and that of contracting CD8+ clones was EMRA. While clones contracting from day 15 to 85 were balanced between CD4 and CD8, later expanders leaned CD4+.

CDR3 length equals 15 residues. After removal of 5 bases from V and 4 bases from J, the junction contained 8 bases not matched to a gene. CDR1 is SGHRS and CDR2 is YFSETQ in the germline V gene. The authors produced TCR alpha and TCR beta cDNA libraries with sample barcodes and UMIs by 5'RACE using constant-segment primers. TCRdb analysed the 5' RACE reads with MiXCR anew, one entry per CDR3 protein. The table includes over 350,000 distinct CDR3 sequences, roughly 15% detected once. The TCR was taken from a man younger than 30 who had mild COVID-19 (a few samples of this study predate the infection). Cell type and time point are not known. The specimen sequenced was PBMCs or a T cell subset sorted from them (not recorded which). The chain recombines TRBV5-1 with TRBJ2-3; the match to TRBD2 covers 9 bases. The CDR3 reads CASRTASGDSDTQYF. CDR3 coding DNA: TGCGCCAGCAGGACAGCTAGCGGGGATTCAGATACGCAGTATTTT. The whole variable domain, remainder taken from reference TRBV5-1 and TRBJ2-3, is KAGVTQTPRYLIKTRGQQVTLSCSPISGHRSVSWYQQTPGQGLQFLFEYFSETQRNKGNFPGRFSGRQFSNSRSEMNVSTLELGDSALYLCASRTASGDSDTQYFGPGTRLTVL.